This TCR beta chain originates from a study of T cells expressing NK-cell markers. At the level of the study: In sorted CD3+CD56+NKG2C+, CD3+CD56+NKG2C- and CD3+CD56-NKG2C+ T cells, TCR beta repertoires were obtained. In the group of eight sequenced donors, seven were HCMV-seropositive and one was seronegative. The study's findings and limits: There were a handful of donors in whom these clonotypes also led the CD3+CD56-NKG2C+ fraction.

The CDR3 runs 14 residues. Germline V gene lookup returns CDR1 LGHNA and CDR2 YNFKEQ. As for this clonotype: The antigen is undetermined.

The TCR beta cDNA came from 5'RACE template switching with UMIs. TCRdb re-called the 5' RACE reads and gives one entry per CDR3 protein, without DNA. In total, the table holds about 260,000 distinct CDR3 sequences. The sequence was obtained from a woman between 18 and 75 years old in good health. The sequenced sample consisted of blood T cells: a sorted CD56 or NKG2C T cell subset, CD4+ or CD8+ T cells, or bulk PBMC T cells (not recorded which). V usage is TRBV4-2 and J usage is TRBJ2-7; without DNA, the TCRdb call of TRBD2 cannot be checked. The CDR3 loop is CASSPLVGSYEQYF.